The clone carrying this T cell receptor (beta chain) was detected many times. V was clipped by 5 bases and J by 5 bases; unmatched bases: 4. In germline, CDR1 is MNHNS, CDR2 SASEGT. This CDR3 spans 13 amino acids. This record comes from a study of glioma-infiltrating T cells. On the study more broadly: Target coverage was about 4.5- to 10-fold for about a million blood T cells.

Using RNA template, CDR3s of TCR alpha and beta were amplified with iRepertoire arm-PCR. A single record per CDR3 protein comes from TCRdb applying MiXCR to the multiplex PCR reads. The data contain 300,000 to 400,000 distinct CDR3 sequences, about two fifths of them singletons. The source is a human donor with low-grade glioma or glioblastoma, undergoing nonglioma brain surgery, or in good health (not recorded which). The V gene is TRBV6-1, the J gene TRBJ2-5; TRBD1 matches 8 bases. Sequences were obtained from glioma tissue, nonneoplastic brain tissue, or PBMCs (not recorded which). The DNA for the CDR3 is TGTGCCAGCAGTCCGGACAGGGAGGAGACCCAGTACTTC. This sequence encodes CASSPDREETQYF.